A single sample gave rise to the 2 T cell receptor beta chains below, sequenced in a study of shared clonotypes between healthy human individuals. TCRdb's copy holds only in-frame clones and misses some; the assay was immunoSEQ multiplex PCR. Here the sample spans over 300,000 clones, roughly 84% being singletons. The source material was memory CD8+ T cells sorted from blood. Subset meaning: CD45RO+ cells pooled with CCR7-negative TemRA cells. The receptors come from a man between 18 and 29 years old in good health.

This chain connects TRBV6-5 to TRBJ1-6; D is ambiguous. CDR3 length equals 14 residues. Germline-derived CDR1 and CDR2 are MNHEY and SVGAGI. Trimming shortened V by 6 bases and J by 7 bases, and 13 bases separated the two germline ends. CDR3 amino acids: CASSPTPGNSPLHF. The CDR3 DNA is TGTGCCAGCAGCCCGACACCAGGAAATTCACCCCTCCACTTT.

V usage is TRBV2 and J usage is TRBJ1-2, with TRBD1 matching 7 bases. This CDR3 has 13 amino acids. Unmatched junction bases numbered 1, after V lost 4 bases and J lost 2 bases. From germline, CDR1 is SNHLY and CDR2 FYNNEI. CDR3 nucleotides: TGTGCCAGCAGTGCAGGGGGGAACTATGGCTACACCTTC. Translated, it gives CASSAGGNYGYTF.